Listed below are T cell receptor beta chains from one sample, sequenced in a study of OX40 agonist ivuxolimab in advanced cancers. The protocol was immunoSEQ multiplex PCR, while the TCRdb copy is restricted to in-frame clones and leaves out a portion. The repertoire holds about 46,000 clones, with about 88% as singletons. Specimen: CD4+ or CD8+ T cells sorted from blood, collected in a trial of the OX40 agonist ivuxolimab. The receptors were sampled from an adult with an advanced solid tumor such as melanoma, head and neck, liver or kidney cancer. Each CDR3 is given with its conserved first and last residue. A D gene is named only where the DNA matches it firmly. The size field is filled for only some rows; it gives once, few, many or a size class.

V	D	length	size	J	DNA	CDR3
TRBV6-6	-	15	-	TRBJ1-1	TGTGCCAGCAGTTACTCAGGGGCTGAAGATACTGAAGCTTTCTTT	CASSYSGAEDTEAFF
TRBV5-6	TRBD1	15	-	TRBJ2-7	TGTGCCAGCAGCCTGGACAGGGGGCTGTCCTACGAGCAGTACTTC	CASSLDRGLSYEQYF
TRBV28	-	14	once	TRBJ1-1	TGTGCCAGCAGTACCCGAGTGGGTAGCCCTGAAGCTTTCTTT	CASSTRVGSPEAFF
TRBV4-1	-	11	-	TRBJ2-1	TGCGCCAGTTACCAGGGCAATGAGCAGTTCTTC	CASYQGNEQFF
TRBV7-9	TRBD2	15	-	TRBJ2-2	TGTGCCAGCGTTAGCGGGAGCTCGAACACCGGGGAGCTGTTTTTT	CASVSGSSNTGELFF
TRBV30	TRBD2	13	-	TRBJ2-7	TGTGCCTGGAGCCCTAGCGGGAGGACTCAGCAGTACTTC	CAWSPSGRTQQYF
TRBV6-1	-	14	-	TRBJ2-7	TGTGCCGGAGGCGAGTTGGGGAGCTCCTACGAGCAGTACTTC	CAGGELGSSYEQYF
TRBV9	-	14	-	TRBJ1-1	TGTGCCAGCAGCGTAGATGGGACCAACACTGAAGCTTTCTTT	CASSVDGTNTEAFF
TRBV5-1	-	12	-	TRBJ2-1	TGCGCCAGCAGGCCATCCAGCAATGAGCAGTTCTTC	CASRPSSNEQFF
TRBV14	-	14	few	TRBJ1-3	TGTGCCAGTGGGGGACAAGGTGCTGGAAACACCATATATTTT	CASGGQGAGNTIYF
TRBV19	-	11	-	TRBJ1-4	TGTGCCAGTAGAGGAGGGACGAAACTGTTTTTT	CASRGGTKLFF
TRBV5-1	TRBD1	13	-	TRBJ2-7	TGCGCCAGCAGCTTTACGGACAGGACCGAGCAGTACTTC	CASSFTDRTEQYF
TRBV5-1	-	15	-	TRBJ2-5	TGCGCCAGCAGCCCTCGACAGACCGTTGGGGAGACCCAGTACTTC	CASSPRQTVGETQYF
TRBV19	TRBD1	13	-	TRBJ1-2	TGTGCCAGTAGTAAGGACAGGGTCGAAGGCTACACCTTC	CASSKDRVEGYTF
TRBV15	-	15	-	TRBJ1-4	TGTGCCACCAGCAGAGGGAAGAGGGACGGTGAAAAACTGTTTTTT	CATSRGKRDGEKLFF
TRBV29-1	-	14	-	TRBJ2-3	TGCAGCGTTTATAGGAGTGCTAGCACAGATACGCAGTATTTT	CSVYRSASTDTQYF
TRBV7-9	-	17	-	TRBJ2-1	TGTGCCAGCAGCCGTAATAATGCAGTAAGCCCCTACAATGAGCAGTTCTTC	CASSRNNAVSPYNEQFF
TRBV9	TRBD1	13	-	TRBJ2-7	TGTGCCAGCAGCTCCGACAGGGGGTCCGAGCAGTACTTC	CASSSDRGSEQYF
TRBV11-3	TRBD1	16	-	TRBJ1-1	TGTGCCAGCAGCTTACCACTGACAGGGATGAACACTGAAGCTTTCTTT	CASSLPLTGMNTEAFF
TRBV5-1	TRBD1	16	-	TRBJ2-1	TGCGCCAGCAGTAAGGGACAGGGATTCGAAGTTTTTGAGCAGTTCTTC	CASSKGQGFEVFEQFF
TRBV5-1	-	14	-	TRBJ2-1	TGCGCCAGCAGCTTTGGGGCAGGGGAGAATGAGCAGTTCTTC	CASSFGAGENEQFF
TRBV28	-	12	-	TRBJ2-2	TGTGCCAGCAGTTTTGACACCGGGGAGCTGTTTTTT	CASSFDTGELFF
TRBV6-1	-	9	-	TRBJ2-7	TGTGCCAGCGGTTACGAGCAGTACTTC	CASGYEQYF